The TCR beta chain described here comes from a study of graft-versus-host responses after intestinal transplantation. Across the whole study: Induction with anti-thymocyte globulin, then tacrolimus and steroids for about 3 years, was given to all recipients. Whole-study findings and limits: The study found high graft-versus-host to host-versus-graft clonal ratios in allografts of patients with graft-donor T cell macrochimerism.

This table comes from immunoSEQ multiplex PCR, and its TCRdb copy is limited to in-frame clones, with some not included. The sample holds roughly 90,000 clones, approximately 89% seen once. Concerning this clone: Its antigen is unknown.

After removal of 0 bases from V and 6 bases from J, the junction contained 8 bases not matched to a gene. The length of the CDR3 is 14 residues. The germline gives CDR1 GTSNPN, CDR2 SVGIG (reference sequence). Sequenced material: unstimulated CD4+ T cells sorted from spleen or lymph node cells, taken before transplant. This TCR was recovered from a human donor who was the organ donor for an intestinal transplant. The rearrangement joins TRBV30 to TRBJ2-7; 7 nucleotides line up with TRBD2. CDR3 nucleotide sequence: TGTGCCTGGAGTGTATATAGACTAGCCGGCGAGCAGTACTTC. Its translation: CAWSVYRLAGEQYF.